Detailed here is one T cell receptor (beta chain). Vbeta (60) and Jbeta (13) primers were used in the PCR. The repertoire was sequenced with immunoSEQ multiplex PCR; TCRdb's copy has only in-frame clones and lacks some. The sample has about 150,000 clones, 60% to 75% seen once. This specimen belongs to a study of cytomegalovirus exposure and HLA in healthy donors. The germline CDR1 and CDR2 sequences are SEHNR and FQNEAQ (reference sequence). Trimming removed 1 base from V and 4 bases from J; junction bases left unmatched: 7. The CDR3 is made up of 16 amino acids. The receptor's source is a young man in good health and CMV-seronegative. V usage is TRBV7-9 and J usage is TRBJ2-1, with 7 nucleotides matching TRBD2. What was sequenced was PBMCs. The CDR3 nucleotides read TGTGCCAGCAGCTTAGGGATTAGCGGGTCGTACAATGAGCAGTTCTTC. It translates to CASSLGISGSYNEQFF.